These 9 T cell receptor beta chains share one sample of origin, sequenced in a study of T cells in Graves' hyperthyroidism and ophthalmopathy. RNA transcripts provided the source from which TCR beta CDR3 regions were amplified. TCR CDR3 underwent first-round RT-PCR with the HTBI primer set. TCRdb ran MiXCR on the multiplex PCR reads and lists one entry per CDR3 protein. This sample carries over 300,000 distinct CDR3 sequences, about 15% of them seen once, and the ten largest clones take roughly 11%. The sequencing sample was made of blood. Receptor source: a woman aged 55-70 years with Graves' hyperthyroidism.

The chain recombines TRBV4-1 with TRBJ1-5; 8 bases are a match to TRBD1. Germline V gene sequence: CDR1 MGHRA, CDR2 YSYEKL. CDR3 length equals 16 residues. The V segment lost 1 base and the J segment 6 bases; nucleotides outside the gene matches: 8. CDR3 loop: CASSQAVTGAGQPQHF. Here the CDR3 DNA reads TGCGCCAGCAGCCAAGCGGTGACAGGGGCGGGTCAGCCCCAGCATTTT.

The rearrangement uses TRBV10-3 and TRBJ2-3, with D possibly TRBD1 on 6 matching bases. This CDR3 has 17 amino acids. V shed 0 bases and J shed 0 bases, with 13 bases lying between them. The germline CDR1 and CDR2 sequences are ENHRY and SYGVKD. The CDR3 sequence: CAISESGALGSTDTQYF. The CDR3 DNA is TGTGCCATCAGTGAGTCGGGGGCTCTCGGGAGCACAGATACGCAGTATTTT.

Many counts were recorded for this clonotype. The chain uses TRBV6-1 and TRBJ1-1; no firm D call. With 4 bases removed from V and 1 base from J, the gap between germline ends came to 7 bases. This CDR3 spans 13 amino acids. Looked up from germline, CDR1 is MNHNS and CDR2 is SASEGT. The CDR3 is CASSANRNTEAFF. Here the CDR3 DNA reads TGTGCCAGCAGTGCCAACAGGAACACTGAAGCTTTCTTT.

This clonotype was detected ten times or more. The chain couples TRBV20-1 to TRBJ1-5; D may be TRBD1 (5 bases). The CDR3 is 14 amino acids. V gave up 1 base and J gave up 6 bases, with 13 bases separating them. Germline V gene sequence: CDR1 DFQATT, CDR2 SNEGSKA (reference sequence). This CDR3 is CSARVGGYGQPQHF. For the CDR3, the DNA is TGCAGTGCTAGAGTTGGGGGGTACGGTCAGCCCCAGCATTTT.

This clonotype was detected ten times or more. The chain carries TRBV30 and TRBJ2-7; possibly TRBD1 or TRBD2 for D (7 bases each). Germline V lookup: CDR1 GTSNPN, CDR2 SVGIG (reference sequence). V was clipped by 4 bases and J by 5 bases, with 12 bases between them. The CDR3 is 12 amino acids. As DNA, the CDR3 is TGTGCCTGGACGGCAGGGGGGGACGAGCAGTACTTC. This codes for CAWTAGGDEQYF.

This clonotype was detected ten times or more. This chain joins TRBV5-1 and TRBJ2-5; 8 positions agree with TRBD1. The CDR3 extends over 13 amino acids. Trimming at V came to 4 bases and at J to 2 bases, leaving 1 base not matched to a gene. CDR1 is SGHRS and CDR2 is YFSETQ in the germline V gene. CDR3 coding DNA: TGCGCCAGCAGCCGGGACAGGCAAGAGACCCAGTACTTC. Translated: CASSRDRQETQYF.

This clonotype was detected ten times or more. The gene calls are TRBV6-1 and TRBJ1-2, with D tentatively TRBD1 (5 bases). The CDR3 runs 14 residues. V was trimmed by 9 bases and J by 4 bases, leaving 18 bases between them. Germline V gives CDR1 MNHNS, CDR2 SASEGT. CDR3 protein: CASRRQIGSYGYTF. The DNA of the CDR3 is TGTGCCAGTAGGCGACAGATCGGATCCTATGGCTACACCTTC.

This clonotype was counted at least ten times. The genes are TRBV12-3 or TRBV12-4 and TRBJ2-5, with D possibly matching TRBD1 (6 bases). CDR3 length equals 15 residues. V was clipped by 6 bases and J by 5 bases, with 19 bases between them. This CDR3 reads CASSRTRTAPETQYF. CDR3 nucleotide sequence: TGTGCCAGCAGCCGAACCCGGACAGCCCCTGAGACCCAGTACTTC.

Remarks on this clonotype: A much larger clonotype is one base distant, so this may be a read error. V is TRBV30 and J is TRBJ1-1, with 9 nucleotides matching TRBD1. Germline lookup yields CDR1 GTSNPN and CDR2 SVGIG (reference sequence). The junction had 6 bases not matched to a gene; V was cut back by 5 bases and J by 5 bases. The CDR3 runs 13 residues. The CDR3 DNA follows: TGTGCCTGGCCTGGACAGGGGTTAACTGAAGCTTTCTTT. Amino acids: CAWPGQGLTEAFF.